This entry is about one T cell receptor (beta chain). This entry belongs to a study of OX40 agonist ivuxolimab in advanced cancers. Study-wide context: In this cohort, patients received ivuxolimab, an agonistic anti-OX40 (CD134) antibody.

Assay: immunoSEQ multiplex PCR; the TCRdb copy retains only in-frame clones and omits some. The sample shows tens of thousands of clones, around 84% of them seen only once. Source: CD4+ or CD8+ T cells sorted from blood, taken in a trial of the OX40 agonist ivuxolimab. The TCR was taken from an adult with an advanced solid tumor such as melanoma, head and neck, liver or kidney cancer.

CDR3 DNA: TGTGCCAGCAGTTTGGGGCAGACCTATGGCTACACCTTC. Residues: CASSLGQTYGYTF. The chain has TRBV6-5 and TRBJ1-2; the D gene is possibly TRBD1 (5 bases). This CDR3 contains 13 residues. The V end was cut by 4 bases, the J end by 4 bases, with 10 bases between. The germline V gene encodes CDR1 MNHEY and CDR2 SVGAGI.